Listed below are T cell receptor beta chains from one sample, sequenced in a study of blood T cell repertoires in COVID-19. The protocol was immunoSEQ multiplex PCR, while the TCRdb copy is restricted to in-frame clones and leaves out a portion. This table holds 65,000 to 100,000 clones, almost 90% found once. The sequenced material came from peripheral blood. The receptor set was obtained from a woman aged 80 or over with acute or convalescent COVID-19. Both conserved end residues are part of each CDR3. The D gene is left open where the match is weak. A row's size may be missing; if present it is once, few, many or a size class.

clone_size j_call v_call d_call cdr3_aa cdr3_nt
- TRBJ1-2 TRBV10-1 TRBD1 CASIWTGANYGYTF TGCGCCAGCATTTGGACAGGGGCGAACTATGGCTACACCTTC
once TRBJ2-7 TRBV19 TRBD1 CASSTWGQGFTYEQYF TGTGCCAGTAGTACCTGGGGACAGGGGTTTACCTACGAGCAGTACTTC
- TRBJ2-2 TRBV5-6 TRBD2 CASSFITTSGSTGELFF TGTGCCAGCAGCTTTATAACGACTAGCGGGAGCACCGGGGAGCTGTTTTTT
- TRBJ1-2 TRBV3-1/TRBV3-2 TRBD1 CASSQRGQGPRYGYTF TGTGCCAGCAGCCAAAGGGGACAGGGTCCGCGGTATGGCTACACCTTC
- TRBJ1-2 TRBV27 - CASSPRRGGAGTDYGYTF TGTGCCAGCAGCCCCCGCCGCGGGGGCGCGGGTACGGACTATGGCTACACCTTC
- TRBJ1-5 TRBV5-4 - CASSLAGGISNQPQHF TGTGCCAGCAGCTTGGCCGGGGGGATTAGCAATCAGCCCCAGCATTTT
- TRBJ2-5 TRBV7-3 TRBD2 CASSPSGGTQETQYF TGTGCCAGCAGCCCGTCGGGGGGAACCCAAGAGACCCAGTACTTC
once TRBJ1-1 TRBV10-3 - CAISGHSKNTEAFF TGTGCCATTAGCGGGCATAGCAAGAACACTGAAGCTTTCTTT
- TRBJ1-1 TRBV21-1 - CASSNGRGENTEAFF TGTGCCAGCAGCAATGGCAGGGGGGAGAACACTGAAGCTTTCTTT
- TRBJ2-6 TRBV30 TRBD1 CAWSRLGRTGGSGANVLTF TGTGCCTGGAGTCGGTTGGGGAGGACAGGGGGTTCTGGGGCCAACGTCCTGACTTTC
- TRBJ1-1 TRBV13 TRBD1 CASSPLTGDTEAFF TGTGCCAGCAGCCCCCTCACAGGGGACACTGAAGCTTTCTTT
- TRBJ1-2 TRBV7-9 - CASSPVGRDYGYTF TGTGCCAGCAGCCCCGTGGGGAGGGACTATGGCTACACCTTC
once TRBJ2-5 TRBV2 TRBD2 CASSSLAGTGTQYF TGTGCCAGCAGCTCTCTAGCGGGGACGGGGACCCAGTACTTC
once TRBJ2-1 TRBV4-2 TRBD2 CASSPSGLAAYNEQFF TGTGCCAGCAGCCCCTCAGGACTAGCGGCTTACAATGAGCAGTTCTTC
- TRBJ1-6 TRBV27 - CASSPDRPSSYNSPLHF TGTGCCAGCAGCCCAGACAGGCCGAGCTCCTATAATTCACCCCTCCACTTT
few TRBJ1-3 TRBV18 - CASSPPGAQSGNTIYF TGTGCCAGCTCGCCCCCAGGGGCCCAATCTGGAAACACCATATATTTT
- TRBJ1-6 TRBV6-6 - CASREVNSPLHF TGTGCCAGCCGCGAGGTGAATTCACCCCTCCACTTT
- TRBJ2-3 TRBV9 TRBD2 CASSAGTSDSDTQYF TGTGCCAGCAGCGCAGGGACTAGCGATTCCGATACGCAGTATTTT
- TRBJ2-1 TRBV6-5 TRBD1 CASSYGTGLNEQFF TGTGCCAGCAGTTACGGGACAGGGCTCAATGAGCAGTTCTTC
- TRBJ1-3 TRBV25-1 - CASSSVRSAGNTIYF TGTGCCAGCAGTTCGGTCAGGTCGGCTGGAAACACCATATATTTT
- TRBJ1-2 TRBV19 TRBD1 CASSTRQGALQNGYTF TGTGCCAGTAGTACGCGACAGGGGGCGCTTCAGAATGGCTACACCTTC
- TRBJ1-5 TRBV30 - CAWSGGDGEPQHF TGTGCCTGGAGTGGGGGGGATGGGGAGCCCCAGCATTTT
- TRBJ1-5 TRBV6-1 - CASSEALWQNSNQPQHF TGTGCCAGCAGTGAAGCGCTTTGGCAGAATAGCAATCAGCCCCAGCATTTT
- TRBJ1-1 TRBV7-9 TRBD1 CASSLGIRGGGNTEAFF TGTGCCAGCAGCTTAGGTATTAGAGGGGGCGGGAACACTGAAGCTTTCTTT
- TRBJ2-3 TRBV7-2 TRBD2 CASSLEIGLAGYTDTQYF TGTGCCAGCAGCTTAGAGATTGGACTAGCGGGATATACAGATACGCAGTATTTT
- TRBJ2-3 TRBV6-1 - CASSESYTDTQYF TGTGCCAGCAGTGAGAGCTACACAGATACGCAGTATTTT
- TRBJ1-2 TRBV7-6 TRBD1 CASSNDRAGNYGGYTF TGTGCCAGCAGCAACGACAGGGCGGGAAATTACGGTGGCTACACCTTC
- TRBJ2-2 TRBV7-2 TRBD1 CASSWTGSGELFF TGTGCCAGCAGCTGGACAGGGTCCGGGGAGCTGTTTTTT
- TRBJ1-1 TRBV2 - CASSPRGGRREAFF TGTGCCAGCAGCCCAAGGGGGGGACGGAGGGAAGCTTTCTTT
- TRBJ1-1 TRBV7-9 - CASSLESAEAFF TGTGCCAGCAGCTTAGAGTCGGCTGAAGCTTTCTTT
- TRBJ2-7 TRBV5-1 - CASSLAPGSYEQYF TGCGCCAGCAGCTTGGCCCCCGGGTCCTACGAGCAGTACTTC
- TRBJ2-1 TRBV19 - CASTPARLGEQFF TGTGCCAGTACCCCTGCCAGGCTTGGTGAGCAGTTCTTC